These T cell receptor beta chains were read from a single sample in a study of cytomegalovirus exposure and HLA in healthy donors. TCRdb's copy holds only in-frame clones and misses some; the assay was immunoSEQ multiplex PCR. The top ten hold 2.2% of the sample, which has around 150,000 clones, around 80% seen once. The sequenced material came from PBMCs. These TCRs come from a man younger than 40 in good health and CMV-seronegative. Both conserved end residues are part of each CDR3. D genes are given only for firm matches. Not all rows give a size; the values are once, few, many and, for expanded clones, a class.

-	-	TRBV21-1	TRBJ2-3	TGTGCCAGCAGCAATCCATTGCCGGGACTCCCTAGCACAGATACGCAGTATTTT	CASSNPLPGLPSTDTQYF
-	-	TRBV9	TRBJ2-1	TGTGCCAGCAGCGTAGGTCGTCCGGGGAGCTCCTACAATGAGCAGTTCTTC	CASSVGRPGSSYNEQFF
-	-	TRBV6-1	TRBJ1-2	TGTGCCAGCAGTGAAGCTGGAGATGGCTACACCTTC	CASSEAGDGYTF
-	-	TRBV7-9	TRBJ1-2	TGTGCCAGCAGCGAAGTCGGCAGGGGAAGGTATGGCTACACCTTC	CASSEVGRGRYGYTF
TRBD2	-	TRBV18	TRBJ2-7	TGTGCCAGCTCACCAAAAACTAGCGGGAGCTACGAGCAGTACTTC	CASSPKTSGSYEQYF
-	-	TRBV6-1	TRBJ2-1	TGTGCCAGCACCTTGAGCCCCTACAATGAGCAGTTCTTC	CASTLSPYNEQFF
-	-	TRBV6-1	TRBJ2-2	TGTGCCGGGGGGGTTGGGGGGGCGTACACCGGGGAGCTGTTTTTT	CAGGVGGAYTGELFF
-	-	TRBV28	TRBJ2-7	TGTGCCAGCACCGATCAGGGGACCTACGAGCAGTACTTC	CASTDQGTYEQYF
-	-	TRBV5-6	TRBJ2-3	TGTGCCAGCAGCTCCACGTGGCAGGGAGGTAGCACAGATACGCAGTATTTT	CASSSTWQGGSTDTQYF
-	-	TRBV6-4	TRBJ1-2	TGTGCCAGCAGTGACTCGGGGCGGAATGGCTACACCTTC	CASSDSGRNGYTF
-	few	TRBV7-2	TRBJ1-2	TGTGCCAGCAGCTTAATCCCAGGGAGGTACTATGGCTACACCTTC	CASSLIPGRYYGYTF
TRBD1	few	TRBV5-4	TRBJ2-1	TGTGCCAGCCGGACGCCGGGACAGGGGATAAATGAGCAGTTCTTC	CASRTPGQGINEQFF
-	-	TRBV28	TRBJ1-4	TGTGCCAGCAGCTTATCCCTGGGACACCTTGGGGAAAAACTGTTTTTT	CASSLSLGHLGEKLFF
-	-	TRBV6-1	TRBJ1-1	TGTGCCAGCAGTGCATTGACAGCTAACACTGAAGCTTTCTTT	CASSALTANTEAFF
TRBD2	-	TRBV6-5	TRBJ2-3	TGTGCCAGCAGTTACGGACTAGCGGGCTCAGATACGCAGTATTTT	CASSYGLAGSDTQYF
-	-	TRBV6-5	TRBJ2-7	TGTGCCAGCAGACGGGAGAGTGGGACCTACGAGCAGTACTTC	CASRRESGTYEQYF
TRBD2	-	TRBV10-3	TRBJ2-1	TGTGCCATCAGGGGGACTAGCGACTACAATGAGCAGTTCTTC	CAIRGTSDYNEQFF
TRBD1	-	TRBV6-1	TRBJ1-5	TGTGCCAGCAGTGTGTGGACAGGGGGCGAGGGTCAGCCCCAGCATTTT	CASSVWTGGEGQPQHF
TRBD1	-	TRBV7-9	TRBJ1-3	TGTGCCATTCCGGGACAGGGAAACACCATATATTTT	CAIPGQGNTIYF
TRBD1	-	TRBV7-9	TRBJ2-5	TGTGCCAGCAGTATCGGGACAGCACAAGAGACCCAGTACTTC	CASSIGTAQETQYF
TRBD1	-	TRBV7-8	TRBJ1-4	TGTGCCAGCAGCCCCCGGGACAGGGGTGAAAAACTGTTTTTT	CASSPRDRGEKLFF
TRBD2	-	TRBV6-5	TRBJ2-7	TGTGCCAGCAGTGGGACTAGCGTTGAGCAGTACTTC	CASSGTSVEQYF
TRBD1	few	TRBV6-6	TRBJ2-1	TGTGCCAGCAGGACAGGGGAGAATGAGCAGTTCTTC	CASRTGENEQFF
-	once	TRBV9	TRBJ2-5	TGTGCCAGCAGCGTAAGCAGCGGGTGGGAGACCCAGTACTTC	CASSVSSGWETQYF
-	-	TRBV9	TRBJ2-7	TGTGCCAGCAGCCCCCGAGTAGCCTCCCTCGAGCAGTACTTC	CASSPRVASLEQYF
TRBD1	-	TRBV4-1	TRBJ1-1	TGCGCCGGCAGACTCCAGGGGGCACCTGAAGCTTTCTTT	CAGRLQGAPEAFF
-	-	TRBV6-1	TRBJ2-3	TGTGCCAGCAGTGAAGTACAAGGGACTGGGCAGTATTTT	CASSEVQGTGQYF
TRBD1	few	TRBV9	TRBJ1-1	TGTGCCAGCAGCGGTACAGGGGCGGACACTGAAGCTTTCTTT	CASSGTGADTEAFF
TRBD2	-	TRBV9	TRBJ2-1	TGTGCCAGCAGCGTTTCCCGGAGCGGGAACTACAATGAGCAGTTCTTC	CASSVSRSGNYNEQFF
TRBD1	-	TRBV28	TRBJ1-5	TGTGCCAGCAGCATGACAGGGGTTAATCAGCCCCAGCATTTT	CASSMTGVNQPQHF
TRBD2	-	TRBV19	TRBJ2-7	TGTGCCAGTAGTGCCGGCGGGGGGGCGGCCTACGAGCAGTACTTC	CASSAGGGAAYEQYF
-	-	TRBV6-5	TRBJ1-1	TGTGCCAGCAGTTACTCTGTAGACACGGTGAACACTGAAGCTTTCTTT	CASSYSVDTVNTEAFF
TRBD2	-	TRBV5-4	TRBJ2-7	TGTGCCAGCAGGGTACTAGCGGCGGGCAGATCCTACGAGCAGTACTTC	CASRVLAAGRSYEQYF
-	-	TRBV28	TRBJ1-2	TGTGCCAGCAGTCCGTATACAGGGTCCAAGGGCTACACCTTC	CASSPYTGSKGYTF
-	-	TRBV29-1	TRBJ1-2	TGCAGCGTTGATGACTCGGTCACTAACTATGGCTACACCTTC	CSVDDSVTNYGYTF
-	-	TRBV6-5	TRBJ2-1	TGTGCCAGCAGTTATCGCTGGGGCGATGAGCAGTTCTTC	CASSYRWGDEQFF
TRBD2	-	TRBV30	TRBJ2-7	TGTGCCCTTGGGGCTAGCGGGATTATAACCTACGAGCAGTACTTC	CALGASGIITYEQYF
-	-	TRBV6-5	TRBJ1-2	TGTGCCAGCACCAGTTCACAGTATGGCTACACCTTC	CASTSSQYGYTF
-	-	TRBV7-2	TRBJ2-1	TGTGCCAGCAGCTCAATTTCGGTGTCCGATGAGCAGTTCTTC	CASSSISVSDEQFF
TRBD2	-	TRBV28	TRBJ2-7	TGTGCCAGCTTGACGGGAGGATCCTACGAGCAGTACTTC	CASLTGGSYEQYF
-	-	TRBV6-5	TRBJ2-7	TGTGCCAGCAGTTACTCGGACTTCCTCGAGCAGTACTTC	CASSYSDFLEQYF
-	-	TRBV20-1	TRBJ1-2	TGCAGTGCTAAACTGGACAGTGGCTACACCTTC	CSAKLDSGYTF
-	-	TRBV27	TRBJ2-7	TGTGCCAGCAGTTTGCCCGTTGCGGGCTATCTAACCTACGAGCAGTACTTC	CASSLPVAGYLTYEQYF
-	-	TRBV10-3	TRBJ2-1	TGTGCCATCAGAAACATGACTAGCTACAATGAGCAGTTCTTC	CAIRNMTSYNEQFF
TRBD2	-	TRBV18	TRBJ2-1	TGTGCCAGCTCTCCTGGGCTAGCGGGAGTTGGAGAGCAGTTCTTC	CASSPGLAGVGEQFF
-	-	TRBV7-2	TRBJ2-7	TGTGCCAGCAGCTTATCGGTCGCCACCTACGAGCAGTACTTC	CASSLSVATYEQYF